This TCR beta chain was sequenced during a study of neurological immune-mediated disorders. Template-switch 5'RACE cDNA synthesis added a 10-nucleotide unique molecular identifier. TCRdb itself ran the 5' RACE reads through MiXCR, one entry per CDR3 protein. The repertoire consists of tens of thousands of distinct CDR3 sequences, with just over 2.5% occurring once and the leading ten covering about 1.1%. CDR1 is SGHRS, CDR2 YFSETQ, per germline. Trimming shortened V by 5 bases and J by 1 base, and 7 bases separated the two germline ends. The CDR3 spans 13 residues. This clonotype has ten or more counts.

The chain is built from TRBV5-1 and TRBJ1-5; D remains ambiguous. Input material: PBMCs. This TCR was recovered from a woman between 25 and 40 years old with multiple sclerosis. The CDR3 protein is CASREDSNQPQHF. The CDR3, as DNA: TGCGCCAGCAGAGAAGACAGCAATCAGCCCCAGCATTTT.